This passage covers 10 T cell receptor beta chains from one sample sequenced in a study of CD8+ T cells in alopecia areata. Sequencing used cDNA as its template, made by extracting RNA and reverse transcribing it. The table came from immunoSEQ multiplex PCR; TCRdb's copy has only in-frame clones and leaves some out. The sample holds more than 95,000 clones, around three fifths seen once. The specimen was CD4+ T cells sorted from blood. These TCRs come from a human donor in good health.

The CDR3 DNA is TGTGCCATCAGTGAGGCGGCTTCGTACGAGCAGTACTTC. Its protein product is CAISEAASYEQYF. The rearrangement links TRBV10-3 to TRBJ2-7; D is unclear. In germline, CDR1 is ENHRY, CDR2 SYGVKD. V gave up 2 bases and J gave up 4 bases, with 9 bases separating them. This CDR3 is 13 amino acids long.

For the CDR3, the DNA is TGTGCCAGCAGTGAGGAGGTCGAGCAGTACTTC. Residues: CASSEEVEQYF. The rearrangement links TRBV2 to TRBJ2-7, with TRBD2 as a possible D gene (5 bases). Trimming removed 3 bases at V and 6 bases at J, with 6 bases between. This CDR3 has 11 amino acids. Germline assignment: CDR1 SNHLY and CDR2 FYNNEI.

The J gene is TRBJ2-5, the V gene TRBV30; 10 bases are shared with TRBD1. After removal of 4 bases from V and 6 bases from J, the junction contained 5 bases not matched to a gene. This CDR3 is built from 13 residues. Germline CDR1 reads GTSNPN; CDR2 reads SVGIG (reference sequence). CDR3 loop: CAWNDRGRKTQYF. For the CDR3, the DNA is TGTGCCTGGAACGACAGGGGGCGAAAGACCCAGTACTTC.

V and J are TRBV25-1 and TRBJ2-7, with D possibly TRBD2 on 6 matching bases. This CDR3 is 15 amino acids long. CDR1 and CDR2 from the germline V gene are MGHDK and SYGVNS. The V end was cut by 6 bases, the J end by 2 bases, with 17 bases between. In nucleotides, the CDR3 is TGTGCCAGCAGCATGGAGGGAGTTACAACCTACGAGCAGTACTTC. Amino acid sequence: CASSMEGVTTYEQYF.

The chain uses TRBV4-2 and TRBJ1-2; no firm D call. Trimming cost V 1 base and J 1 base, with 7 bases left between them. The CDR3 is 14 amino acids. Germline CDR1 is LGHNA and CDR2 is YNFKEQ. CDR3 sequence: CASSQGSVNYGYTF. For the CDR3, the DNA is TGTGCCAGCAGCCAAGGTTCCGTTAACTATGGCTACACCTTC.

The gene calls are TRBV7-3 and TRBJ2-3, with D possibly matching TRBD2 (7 bases). CDR1 and CDR2 from the germline V gene are SGHTA and FQGTGA. V was cut by 5 bases and J by 1 base, with 13 bases left in between. The CDR3 spans 15 residues. The CDR3 bases are TGTGCCAGCAGCCCCCGGGGGGCCCGCACAGATACGCAGTATTTT. Residues: CASSPRGARTDTQYF.

This clone was observed a handful of times. This chain joins TRBV6-5 and TRBJ1-6; the match to TRBD1 covers 7 bases. This CDR3 spans 15 amino acids. V gave up 6 bases and J gave up 6 bases; unmatched junction bases: 8. The germline gives CDR1 MNHEY, CDR2 SVGAGI. The CDR3 protein is CASRTPRGSNSPLHF. As DNA, the CDR3 is TGTGCCAGCAGGACCCCCAGGGGGTCTAATTCACCCCTCCACTTT.

In the case of this clone: Other DNA sequences in this sample translate to the same CDR3. The chain joins TRBV29-1 to TRBJ2-7, with 8 bases that match TRBD1. The CDR3 runs 13 residues. V gave up 6 bases and J gave up 3 bases; unmatched junction bases: 7. Germline CDR1 and CDR2: SQVTM and ANQGSEA. In DNA, the CDR3 is TGCAGCGTGGGGCGGACAGGGAGCTACGAGCAGTACTTC. Encoded protein: CSVGRTGSYEQYF.

The rearrangement joins TRBV30 to TRBJ1-2; 12 nucleotides align to TRBD1. After removal of 6 bases from V and 4 bases from J, the junction contained 6 bases not matched to a gene. The CDR3 spans 14 residues. The germline V gene encodes CDR1 GTSNPN and CDR2 SVGIG (reference sequence). CDR3: CACLGQGAFYGYTF. Here the CDR3 DNA reads TGTGCCTGCCTGGGACAGGGGGCTTTCTATGGCTACACCTTC.

This rearrangement joins TRBV30 to TRBJ2-5; TRBD2 might be the D (5 bases). The CDR3 extends over 12 amino acids. Trimming stripped 3 bases from V and 7 bases from J, with 12 bases between. Germline V CDR1 and CDR2: GTSNPN, SVGIG (reference sequence). Here the CDR3 DNA reads TGTGCCTGGAGCCTCGACCGGGGGACCCAGTACTTC. It yields the protein CAWSLDRGTQYF.